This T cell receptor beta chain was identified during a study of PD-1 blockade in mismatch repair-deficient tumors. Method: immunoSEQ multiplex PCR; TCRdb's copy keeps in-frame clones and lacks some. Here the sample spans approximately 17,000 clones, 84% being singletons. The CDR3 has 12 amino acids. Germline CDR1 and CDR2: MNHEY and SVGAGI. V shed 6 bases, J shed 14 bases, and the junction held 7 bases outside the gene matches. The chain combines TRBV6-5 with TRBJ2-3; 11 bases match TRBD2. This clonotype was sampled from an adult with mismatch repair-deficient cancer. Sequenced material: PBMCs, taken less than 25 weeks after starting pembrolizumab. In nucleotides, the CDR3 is TGTGCCAGCAGGGAACTAGCGGGAGTACCGTATTTT. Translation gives CASRELAGVPYF.